The 18 T cell receptor beta chains below were found in one sample sequenced in a study of early T cells in non-severe SARS-CoV-2 infection. TCRdb re-derived calls from the 5' RACE reads in MiXCR, one entry per CDR3 protein. The sample records fewer than 80,000 distinct CDR3 sequences, 4.6% being singletons. Specimen: whole blood, collected at baseline. Receptor source: an adult who was a healthcare worker with PCR-confirmed SARS-CoV-2 infection or an uninfected control (not recorded which). The donor label of this sample is uncertain.

This clonotype was observed a few times. V and J are TRBV6-1 and TRBJ1-2; D might be TRBD1 (5 bases). Germline V gives CDR1 MNHNS, CDR2 SASEGT. The V and J ends lost 6 bases and 4 bases respectively, with 18 bases between them. There are 15 residues in the CDR3. The DNA of the CDR3 is TGTGCCAGCAGAGCTTCCGGGACGGCGTTCTATGGCTACACCTTC. It encodes CASRASGTAFYGYTF.

The CDR3 region is CASSLSILTGGTDTQYF. The CDR3 DNA is TGTGCCAGCAGTCTGTCTATTCTGACGGGGGGTACAGATACGCAGTATTTT. V and J are TRBV6-1 and TRBJ2-3, with 7 nucleotides matching TRBD2. Germline CDR1 reads MNHNS; CDR2 reads SASEGT. Trimming at V came to 5 bases and at J to 3 bases, leaving 14 bases not matched to a gene. The CDR3 consists of 17 residues.

At least ten counts were recorded for this clonotype. V is TRBV6-2 or TRBV6-3 and J is TRBJ1-1, with D unresolved. Trimming left V 5 bases short and J 11 bases short, with 15 bases between. Germline V CDR1 and CDR2: MNHEY, SVGEGT. The CDR3 is made up of 12 amino acids. CDR3 loop: CASSTTPHRAFF. DNA for the CDR3: TGTGCCAGCAGTACCACGCCCCATCGGGCTTTCTTT.

This clonotype was counted at least ten times. This chain links TRBV7-8 with TRBJ2-1, with D perhaps TRBD1 (6 bases). Per the germline V gene, CDR1 is SGHVS and CDR2 is FQNEAQ. V was cut by 5 bases and J by 0 bases, with 14 bases left in between. The CDR3 is 16 residues long. This chain's CDR3 is CASSRRQAGSYNEQFF. The CDR3 coding sequence is TGTGCCAGCAGCCGGCGACAGGCGGGCTCCTACAATGAGCAGTTCTTC.

The table lists this clonotype with a few counts. The gene calls are TRBV11-2 and TRBJ1-4; D may be TRBD1 (6 bases). Germline V gene lookup returns CDR1 SGHAT and CDR2 FQNNGV. This CDR3 region has 14 residues. V lost 5 bases to trimming and J lost 5 bases, with 12 bases between them. CDR3 sequence (DNA): TGTGCCAGCAGCCCAGGAGGGGGGAATGAAAAACTGTTTTTT. Translating it yields CASSPGGGNEKLFF.

This clonotype was observed many times. The chain links TRBV7-9 to TRBJ1-1; D is unresolved. The V gene's germline CDR1 is SEHNR and CDR2 FQNEAQ (reference sequence). The length of the CDR3 is 14 residues. V lost 5 bases and J lost 0, with 10 bases in between. The chain's CDR3 is CASSEERLNTEAFF. The CDR3 bases are TGTGCCAGCAGCGAAGAGAGACTGAACACTGAAGCTTTCTTT.

This clonotype was seen many times. The gene calls are TRBV5-5 and TRBJ1-2, with 8 bases lining up with TRBD1. This CDR3 spans 14 amino acids. Germline V gene data show CDR1 as SGHKS and CDR2 as YYEKEE (reference sequence). Trimming at V came to 0 bases and at J to 2 bases, leaving 0 bases not matched to a gene. CDR3 region: CASSLGTGNYGYTF. The CDR3, as DNA: TGTGCCAGCAGCTTGGGGACAGGGAACTATGGCTACACCTTC.

At least ten counts were recorded for this clonotype. The V gene is TRBV25-1, the J gene TRBJ2-5; the D gene could be TRBD1 or TRBD2 (5 bases each). Germline V gene lookup returns CDR1 MGHDK and CDR2 SYGVNS. Trimming cost V 6 bases and J 3 bases, with 20 bases left between them. This CDR3 is built from 16 residues. DNA of the CDR3: TGTGCCAGCAGCAAACCAGAGGGACCTATTAAAGAGACCCAGTACTTC. This translates into CASSKPEGPIKETQYF.

This clonotype was observed at least ten times. This chain connects TRBV18 to TRBJ2-3; D unclear. The CDR3 has 16 residues. CDR1 KGHSH and CDR2 LQKENI come from the germline V gene. The V and J ends lost 5 bases and 5 bases respectively, with 20 bases between them. CDR3 loop: CASSDSRGRIGDTQYF. DNA of the CDR3: TGTGCCAGCTCAGATAGCCGAGGCCGGATCGGAGATACGCAGTATTTT.

The rearrangement links TRBV7-6 to TRBJ2-5; 8 bases align to TRBD1. CDR1 is SGHVS and CDR2 is FNYEAQ in the germline V gene. The CDR3 has 15 residues. Unmatched junction bases numbered 7, after V lost 3 bases and J lost 4 bases. The CDR3 here is CASSFAAGGGETQYF. The DNA of the CDR3 is TGTGCCAGCAGCTTTGCGGCAGGGGGCGGAGAGACCCAGTACTTC.

Only a few counts were recorded for this clonotype. The chain recombines TRBV27 with TRBJ2-3; TRBD2 matches at 11 bases. The germline gives CDR1 MNHEY, CDR2 SMNVEV (reference sequence). Trimming at V came to 2 bases and at J to 3 bases, leaving 4 bases not matched to a gene. The CDR3 totals 16 residues. The CDR3 loop is CASSLVAGGRTDTQYF. CDR3 sequence (DNA): TGTGCCAGCAGTTTAGTAGCGGGGGGGCGGACAGATACGCAGTATTTT.

This clonotype appeared a few times. The V gene is TRBV7-2, the J gene TRBJ1-6; D is perhaps TRBD1 (5 bases). Germline CDR1 reads SGHTA; CDR2 reads FQGNSA. The V end lost 2 bases, the J end lost 0 bases, and 17 bases lay between the germline ends. The CDR3 runs to 19 residues. The CDR3 bases are TGTGCCAGCAGCTTATATTTCCTGGACACCAGCTCCTATAATTCACCCCTCCACTTT. Translation: CASSLYFLDTSSYNSPLHF.

This clonotype was found a few times. This chain joins TRBV5-1 and TRBJ2-2; a possible D gene is TRBD2 (6 bases). Looked up from germline, CDR1 is SGHRS and CDR2 is YFSETQ. This CDR3 comprises 15 residues. V was trimmed by 3 bases and J by 3 bases, leaving 12 bases between them. As DNA, the CDR3 is TGCGCCAGCAGCTCCTCAGGCGGGGACACCGGGGAGCTGTTTTTT. Translating gives CASSSSGGDTGELFF.

In its sample, this clonotype was seen many times. The V gene is TRBV20-1, the J gene TRBJ1-1, with D unclear. This CDR3 contains 10 residues. Germline V lookup: CDR1 DFQATT, CDR2 SNEGSKA (reference sequence). Trimming cost V 0 bases and J 7 bases, with 3 bases left between them. The chain's CDR3 is CSARDIEAFF. DNA of the CDR3: TGCAGTGCTAGAGATATTGAAGCTTTCTTT.

In this sample, this clonotype turned up a few times. V and J are TRBV11-2 and TRBJ2-2; 7 bases match TRBD1. The germline gives CDR1 SGHAT, CDR2 FQNNGV. This CDR3 is built from 15 residues. V dropped 3 bases and J dropped 4; count of bases not matched to a gene: 5. Here the CDR3 reads CASSFRQGATGELFF. Written as DNA, the CDR3 is TGTGCCAGCAGCTTCAGACAGGGAGCCACCGGGGAGCTGTTTTTT.

The table lists this clonotype with many counts. The chain joins TRBV23-1 to TRBJ2-3, with D tentatively TRBD1 (5 bases). TRBV23-1 is reported as an ORF; its role is uncertain. CDR3 length: 13 residues. V dropped 4 bases and J dropped 4 bases, with 9 bases sitting between them. Written as DNA, the CDR3 is TGCGCCAGCAGTCGCCAGGGCCCAGATACGCAGTATTTT. Translation: CASSRQGPDTQYF.

This clonotype was seen ten or more times. The V call is TRBV6-5, the J call TRBJ2-1; D unclear. Deletions cut 0 bases from V and 6 bases from J, with 12 bases between. The length of the CDR3 is 15 residues. The germline CDR1 and CDR2 sequences are MNHEY and SVGAGI. The CDR3 nucleotides are TGTGCCAGCAGTTACTCGAAAATAGTCCCCAATGAGCAGTTCTTC. This sequence encodes CASSYSKIVPNEQFF.

V is TRBV11-2 and J is TRBJ1-2; D is unclear. The CDR3 extends over 14 amino acids. The V end was cut by 0 bases, the J end by 8 bases, with 13 bases between. Germline CDR1 is SGHAT and CDR2 is FQNNGV. The CDR3, as DNA: TGTGCCAGCAGCTTAGAGAGGGCCGCCTTCGGCTACACCTTC. Amino acids: CASSLERAAFGYTF.